Described below is a single T cell receptor (beta chain) sequence and its context. The antigen it recognizes is unknown. Base qualities are missing; no much larger clone stands one base away. This record comes from a study of cytomegalovirus exposure and HLA in healthy donors (TCRdb year 2017). General notes on the study: A later analysis indicated that the 120 or so validation repertoires were generated on the platform also employed for the roughly 730 repertoires of the first cohort. The study aimed to test whether signatures of past pathogen exposure could be identified by cataloging public T cell receptors. A separate validation cohort of roughly 130 different subjects was used in addition to the 666-subject first cohort. The study combined high-throughput TCR immunosequencing, statistical association of individual TCRs with disease status, and machine learning to predict cytomegalovirus infection status.

What the study reported, not specific to this receptor: Across donors, most TCR sequences were observed very rarely, whereas some public TCRs were present in many individuals. Cytomegalovirus status was reported to be diagnosed by the classifier with high specificity and sensitivity in both the original and validation cohorts. The study listed 150 to 200 TCR beta chains as associated with cytomegalovirus. Three of the identified cytomegalovirus-associated TCR beta chains were confirmed in vitro to be specific for cytomegalovirus antigens. The validation cohort had no HLA typing available for a later analysis, so co-occurrence within that cohort was assessed over all 120 or so repertoires. The authors suggested that the approach could potentially be generalized to other disease states and immunological phenotypes. Subsequent analysis determined that TCRs grouped into clusters in the first cohort also showed a tendency toward co-occurrence across the 90 to 150 validation repertoires, and about 94% of cluster scores exceeded 0.

Separate from the approximately 690-subject first cohort, the validation cohort of roughly 130 subjects was the group to which the donors belonged. Library preparation employed the immunoSEQ multiplex PCR assay. On the authors' methods: A statistical classification framework was developed to diagnose cytomegalovirus status using the catalog of TCR beta chain sequences. TCRdb's version of the immuneACCESS table is confined to in-frame rearrangements and falls short of the full clone set. An unresolved V gene accounts for under half of the shortfall where checked; the remainder is of unknown origin. The D gene and trimming were derived from the DNA, and the V and J assignments and clone size from that table. In all, the sample holds some 140,000 clones, and 70% to 90% of those were seen once. 1.4% of the sample goes to the ten largest clones. Trimming accounts for 0 bases at V and 6 bases at J, while the number of junction bases matched to no gene is 4. Reading from cysteine to phenylalanine, the CDR3 counts 16 amino acids. CDR3 DNA only is kept here, 48 bases in frame from base 1. As encoded in the germline V gene (reference sequence), CDR1 is SGHNT while CDR2 is YYREEE.

In this chain, TRBV5-4 is recombined with TRBJ2-3; 13 bases in the junction line up with TRBD2. This TCR derives from a woman aged 25 to 45 in good health and CMV-seronegative. The sample taken for sequencing was PBMCs. Here is the DNA: TGTGCCAGCAGCTTGGGCCGGACTAGCGGGGGTGATACGCAGTATTTT. Translation gives CASSLGRTSGGDTQYF.